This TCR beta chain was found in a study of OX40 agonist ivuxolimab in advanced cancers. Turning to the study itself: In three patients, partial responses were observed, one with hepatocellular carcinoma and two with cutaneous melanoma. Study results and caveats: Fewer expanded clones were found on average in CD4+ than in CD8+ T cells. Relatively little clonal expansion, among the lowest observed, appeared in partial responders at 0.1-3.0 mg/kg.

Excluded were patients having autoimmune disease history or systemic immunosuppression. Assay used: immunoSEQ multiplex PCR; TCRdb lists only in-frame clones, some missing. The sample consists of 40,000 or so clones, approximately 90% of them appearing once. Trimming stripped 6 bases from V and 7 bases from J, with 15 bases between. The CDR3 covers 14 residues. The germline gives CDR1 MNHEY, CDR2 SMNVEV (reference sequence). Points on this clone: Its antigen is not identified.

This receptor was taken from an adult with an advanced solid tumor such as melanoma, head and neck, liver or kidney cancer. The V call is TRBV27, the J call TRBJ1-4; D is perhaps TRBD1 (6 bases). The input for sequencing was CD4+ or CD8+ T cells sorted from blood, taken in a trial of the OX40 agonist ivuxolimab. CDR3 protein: CASSWARGGEKLFF. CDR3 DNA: TGTGCCAGCAGCTGGGCCAGGGGTGGTGAAAAACTGTTTTTT.